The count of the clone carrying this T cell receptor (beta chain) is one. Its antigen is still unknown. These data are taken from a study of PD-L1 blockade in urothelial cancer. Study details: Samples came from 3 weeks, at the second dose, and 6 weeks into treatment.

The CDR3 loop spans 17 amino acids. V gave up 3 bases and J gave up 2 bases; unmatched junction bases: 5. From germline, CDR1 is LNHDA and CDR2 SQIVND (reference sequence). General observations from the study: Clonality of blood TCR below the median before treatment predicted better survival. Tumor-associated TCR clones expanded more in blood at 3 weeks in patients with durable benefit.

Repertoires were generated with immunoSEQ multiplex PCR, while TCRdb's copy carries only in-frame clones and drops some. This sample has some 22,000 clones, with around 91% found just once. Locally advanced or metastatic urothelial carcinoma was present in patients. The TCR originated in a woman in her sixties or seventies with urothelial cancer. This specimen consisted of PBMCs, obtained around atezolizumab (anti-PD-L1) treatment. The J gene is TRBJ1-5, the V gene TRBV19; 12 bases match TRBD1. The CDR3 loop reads CASSIHGTGGGNQPQHF. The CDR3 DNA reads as TGTGCCAGTAGTATCCACGGGACAGGGGGCGGCAATCAGCCCCAGCATTTT.